The rows below give T cell receptor beta chains drawn from one sample of a study of tumor-infiltrating lymphocytes in primary liver carcinoma. TCRdb reanalysed the multiplex PCR reads using MiXCR and keeps one entry per CDR3 protein. The sample holds 180,000 or so distinct CDR3 sequences, 50% to 75% seen once. Material: peripheral blood. These receptor sequences come from a man in his forties with primary liver carcinoma and hepatitis B virus infection. Each CDR3 is given with its conserved first and last residue. Fields, in order: J gene, clone size, D gene, V gene, CDR3 DNA, CDR3 protein. A D gene is named only where the DNA matches it firmly. For some rows the clone size is stated as once, few or many, or as a class when expanded; others skip it.

J gene: TRBJ2-1; clone size: many; D gene: .; V gene: TRBV11-2; CDR3 DNA: TGTGCCAGCAGCCCCCCCCTGTACAATGAGCAGTTCTTC; CDR3 protein: CASSPPLYNEQFF
J gene: TRBJ2-3; clone size: .; D gene: .; V gene: TRBV24-1; CDR3 DNA: TGTGCCACCAGTGCACCGTTACAGGGAAGCACAGATACGCAGTATTTT; CDR3 protein: CATSAPLQGSTDTQYF
J gene: TRBJ2-7; clone size: .; D gene: TRBD2; V gene: TRBV6-5; CDR3 DNA: TGTGCCAGCAGTCTTCTAGCGGGAGTGACGAGTGAGCATTACTTC; CDR3 protein: CASSLLAGVTSEHYF
J gene: TRBJ1-5; clone size: medium-sized; D gene: .; V gene: TRBV11-2; CDR3 DNA: TGTGCCAGCAGCTTAGGCCCTCCCGGGACAAATCAGCCCCAGCATTTT; CDR3 protein: CASSLGPPGTNQPQHF
J gene: TRBJ1-2; clone size: many; D gene: .; V gene: TRBV30; CDR3 DNA: TGTGCCTGGAGTCCCAACTATGGCTACACCTTC; CDR3 protein: CAWSPNYGYTF
J gene: TRBJ1-6; clone size: few; D gene: .; V gene: TRBV6-1; CDR3 DNA: TGTGCCAGCAGGGGGGTGGATAATTCACCCCTCCACTTT; CDR3 protein: CASRGVDNSPLHF
J gene: TRBJ1-5; clone size: .; D gene: .; V gene: TRBV29-1; CDR3 DNA: TGCAGCGTGGTAAAGGGCAATGGGAATCAGCCCCAGCATTTT; CDR3 protein: CSVVKGNGNQPQHF
J gene: TRBJ2-1; clone size: few; D gene: TRBD2; V gene: TRBV6-1; CDR3 DNA: TGTGCCAGCAGTGGTCAGGAGCGGACTAGCGGTGGCGGGTTGCAGTTCTTC; CDR3 protein: CASSGQERTSGGGLQFF
J gene: TRBJ2-7; clone size: .; D gene: .; V gene: TRBV6-5; CDR3 DNA: TGTGCCAGCAGTCCATCCCGTGACAGGATGGAGCAGTACTTC; CDR3 protein: CASSPSRDRMEQYF
J gene: TRBJ2-3; clone size: .; D gene: .; V gene: TRBV5-1; CDR3 DNA: TGCGCCAGCAGCCCCGGACTCATTCCCACAGATACGCAGTATTTT; CDR3 protein: CASSPGLIPTDTQYF
J gene: TRBJ2-1; clone size: .; D gene: .; V gene: TRBV6-5; CDR3 DNA: TGTGCCAGCAGACTACTTGGGGGGAACAACGAGCAGTTCTTC; CDR3 protein: CASRLLGGNNEQFF
J gene: TRBJ2-5; clone size: many; D gene: .; V gene: TRBV29-1; CDR3 DNA: TGCAGCGTTGAAGCAGGGCCCGGGACCCAGTACTTC; CDR3 protein: CSVEAGPGTQYF
J gene: TRBJ2-6; clone size: .; D gene: TRBD1; V gene: TRBV30; CDR3 DNA: TGTGCCTGGAGTTCCGGGACAGGTGGATACAGGGCCAACGTCCTGACTTTC; CDR3 protein: CAWSSGTGGYRANVLTF
J gene: TRBJ2-7; clone size: once; D gene: .; V gene: TRBV4-1; CDR3 DNA: TGCGCCAGGAGCCAAGCTCCGGCTGCCTACGAGCAGTACTTC; CDR3 protein: CARSQAPAAYEQYF
J gene: TRBJ2-1; clone size: .; D gene: TRBD1; V gene: TRBV12-3/TRBV12-4; CDR3 DNA: TGTGCCAGCAGTCTAAAGACAGGGGGTGGGAATGAACAGTTCTTC; CDR3 protein: CASSLKTGGGNEQFF
J gene: TRBJ1-6; clone size: once; D gene: .; V gene: TRBV11-2; CDR3 DNA: TGTGCCAGCAGCTTGGCCACTTACGGGGAAGCCGGAAATTCACCCCTCCACTTT; CDR3 protein: CASSLATYGEAGNSPLHF